A single sample is the source of the 19 T cell receptor beta chains below, sequenced in a study of blood T cell repertoires in COVID-19. Profiled with immunoSEQ multiplex PCR; TCRdb holds only in-frame clones, not every one. The table includes approximately 200,000 clones, about nine tenths detected once. Sequences were obtained from PBMCs or T cells enriched from blood (not recorded which). Source of these receptors: a young man in a cohort exposed to, infected with or recovered from COVID-19 (not recorded which).

This clone was seen just once. Compared with germline, one end of the junction differs, possibly owing to a read error. The V call is TRBV5-6, the J call TRBJ1-2; tentatively, D is TRBD1 (6 bases). The CDR3 is made up of 15 amino acids. Germline-derived CDR1 and CDR2 are SGHDT and YYEEEE. The CDR3 bases are TGTGCCAGCAGCGTGGGAGATCGACAGGCCAGATATTTAGACTTC. Residues: CASSVGDRQARYLDF.

The sample holds one count of this clone. J is TRBJ2-1 and V is TRBV19; 7 bases align to TRBD2. V lost 7 bases to trimming and J lost 3 bases; unmatched junction nucleotides: 9. The CDR3 spans 15 residues. Germline CDR1 LNHDA, CDR2 SQIVND (reference sequence). The CDR3 region is CASTLVAGVYNEQFF. As DNA, the CDR3 is TGTGCCAGTACCCTCGTCGCGGGAGTCTACAATGAGCAGTTCTTC.

The genes are TRBV5-1 and TRBJ1-3; no clear D gene. The V gene's germline CDR1 is SGHRS and CDR2 YFSETQ. The CDR3 is 15 residues long. Trimming stripped 1 base from V and 5 bases from J, with 13 bases between. The DNA of the CDR3 is TGCGCCAGCAGCTTGCAACAGCTTCTAAGAAACACCATATATTTT. Protein product: CASSLQQLLRNTIYF.

The V and J genes are TRBV11-2 and TRBJ2-6; D remains unclear. Trimming left V 5 bases short and J 4 bases short, with 6 bases between. Per germline, CDR1 SGHAT and CDR2 FQNNGV. The length of the CDR3 is 13 residues. The CDR3 DNA sequence: TGTGCCAGCAGCGATCAGGGGGCCAACGTCCTGACTTTC. Translation gives CASSDQGANVLTF.

The rearrangement joins TRBV5-5 to TRBJ1-5; D is unresolved. The CDR3 is 15 residues long. Trimming stripped 1 base from V and 0 bases from J, with 8 bases between. Germline V gene lookup returns CDR1 SGHKS and CDR2 YYEKEE (reference sequence). CDR3 residues: CASSLRLYSNQPQHF. CDR3 DNA sequence: TGTGCCAGCAGCTTGCGCCTCTATAGCAATCAGCCCCAGCATTTT.

The chain couples TRBV28 to TRBJ2-7; no definite D call. Germline V CDR1 and CDR2: MDHEN, SYDVKM. V was trimmed by 5 bases and J by 3 bases, leaving 11 bases between them. CDR3 length equals 13 residues. DNA of the CDR3: TGTGCCAGCAGTCTGTACCAGGTCTACGAGCAGTACTTC. It is translated as CASSLYQVYEQYF.

In its sample, this clone was seen once. The gene calls are TRBV5-1 and TRBJ2-7; 7 bases agree with TRBD1. J gave up 2 bases and V 4 bases, and 12 bases lay outside the gene matches. The germline CDR1 and CDR2 sequences are SGHRS and YFSETQ. CDR3 length: 16 amino acids. CDR3 residues: CASSPSPGTDTYEQYF. In DNA form, the CDR3 reads TGCGCCAGCAGCCCAAGCCCCGGGACAGATACCTACGAGCAGTACTTC.

The chain joins TRBV5-4 to TRBJ2-2, with 7 bases matching TRBD1. This CDR3 spans 16 amino acids. The V gene's germline CDR1 is SGHNT and CDR2 YYREEE (reference sequence). J was trimmed by 6 bases and V by 0 bases; bases with no gene match: 8. CDR3 protein: CASSLEVTGYPGELFF. CDR3 nucleotide sequence: TGTGCCAGCAGCTTGGAAGTGACAGGGTATCCCGGGGAGCTGTTTTTT.

This clone was recorded only once. The CDR3 nucleotides are TGTGCCAGCAGTTTGAGAGTCAGCGCGGCGTCTGGGGCCAACGTCCTGACTTTC. Amino acid sequence: CASSLRVSAASGANVLTF. The gene calls are TRBV27 and TRBJ2-6; D remains ambiguous. In germline, CDR1 is MNHEY, CDR2 SMNVEV (reference sequence). The CDR3 sequence is 18 residues long. V was pared by 3 bases and J by 1 base, with 16 bases between. The full variable domain, with the rest looked up from reference TRBV27 and TRBJ2-6, is EAQVTQNPRYLITVTGKKLTVTCSQNMNHEYMSWYRQDPGLGLRQIYYSMNVEVTDKGDVPEGYKVSRKEKRNFPLILESPSPNQTSLYFCASSLRVSAASGANVLTFGAGSRLTVL.

The chain is built from TRBV20-1 and TRBJ1-2; D not resolved. The CDR3 is 11 residues long. Trimming pared 1 base from V and 12 bases from J, leaving 12 bases between. Germline CDR1 and CDR2: DFQATT and SNEGSKA (reference sequence). The CDR3 DNA follows: TGCAGTGCTAGAGTAGTCTCTTATAACACCTTC. This gives the protein CSARVVSYNTF.

The V call is TRBV4-2, the J call TRBJ2-7, with 7 nucleotides matching TRBD1. The V segment lost 0 bases and the J segment 2 bases; nucleotides outside the gene matches: 13. CDR1 LGHNA and CDR2 YNFKEQ come from the germline V gene. The CDR3 spans 18 residues. The CDR3 DNA sequence: TGTGCCAGCAGCCAAGAAGGAGGATTTAGGGGGCCTGCCTACGAGCAGTACTTC. Translating it yields CASSQEGGFRGPAYEQYF.

The V call is TRBV5-8, the J call TRBJ2-1, with 10 bases fitting TRBD2. The CDR3 has 16 residues. The germline CDR1 and CDR2 sequences are SGHTS and YDEGEE. V gave up 5 bases and J gave up 0 bases; unmatched junction bases: 5. CDR3: CASRKEREGSYNEQFF. CDR3 nucleotide sequence: TGTGCCAGCAGGAAAGAGCGGGAGGGCTCCTACAATGAGCAGTTCTTC.

The chain recombines TRBV19 with TRBJ1-3; unclear D gene. The CDR3 contains 15 residues. Per germline, CDR1 LNHDA and CDR2 SQIVND (reference sequence). Trimming stripped 3 bases from V and 0 bases from J, with 9 bases between. As DNA, the CDR3 is TGTGCCAGTAGTATCGACAAGCACTCTGGAAACACCATATATTTT. Protein product: CASSIDKHSGNTIYF. The full variable domain, its missing parts supplied by reference TRBV19 and TRBJ1-3, is DGGITQSPKYLFRKEGQNVTLSCEQNLNHDAMYWYRQDPGQGLRLIYYSQIVNDFQKGDIAEGYSVSREKKESFPLTVTSAQKNPTAFYLCASSIDKHSGNTIYFGEGSWLTVV.

The chain employs TRBV9 and TRBJ2-2, with TRBD2 matching 8 bases. This CDR3 spans 17 amino acids. Germline lookup yields CDR1 SGDLS and CDR2 YYNGEE. Trimming at V came to 3 bases and at J to 2 bases, leaving 9 bases not matched to a gene. CDR3 nucleotides: TGTGCCAGCAGCGACCCGGAGCGGGAGAGAAACACCGGGGAGCTGTTTTTT. The encoded protein is CASSDPERERNTGELFF.

This rearrangement joins TRBV11-3 to TRBJ2-1; D is perhaps TRBD2 (5 bases). The CDR3 covers 16 residues. Trimming stripped 6 bases from V and 0 bases from J, with 15 bases between. Germline values: CDR1 SGHNT, CDR2 YENEEA. The CDR3 sequence is CASSPSGQSSYNEQFF. The CDR3 DNA reads TGTGCCAGCAGTCCAAGCGGCCAGAGCTCCTACAATGAGCAGTTCTTC.

The chain combines TRBV27 with TRBJ1-5; D is perhaps TRBD1 (5 bases). The length of the CDR3 is 15 residues. The ends were cut back, 0 bases at V and 5 bases at J, with 11 bases in the middle. Germline V lookup: CDR1 MNHEY, CDR2 SMNVEV (reference sequence). CDR3 protein: CASSLSGRVDQPQHF. CDR3 sequence (DNA): TGTGCCAGCAGTTTATCTGGCAGGGTCGATCAGCCCCAGCATTTT.

The J gene is TRBJ2-5, the V gene TRBV7-9; 10 bases line up with TRBD2. J gave up 7 bases and V 5 bases, and 4 bases lay outside the gene matches. CDR1 and CDR2 (germline): SEHNR, FQNEAQ (reference sequence). The CDR3 contains 13 residues. The CDR3 sequence is CASSDRLAGTQYF. In DNA, the CDR3 is TGTGCCAGCAGCGATCGACTAGCGGGGACCCAGTACTTC.

The rearrangement links TRBV7-8 to TRBJ2-1; TRBD2 matches at 13 bases. Germline loops: CDR1 SGHVS, CDR2 FQNEAQ. Losses at the gene ends were 5 bases for V and 7 bases for J; bases not matched to a gene: 14. The CDR3 contains 18 residues. DNA of the CDR3: TGTGCCAGCAGCCCGAGGACTAGCGGGAGTTTCTCGTTTAATGAGCAGTTCTTC. Amino acids: CASSPRTSGSFSFNEQFF.

The table lists this clone with a count of one. The chain carries TRBV6-6 and TRBJ2-7; D possibly corresponds to TRBD1 (5 bases). The CDR3 is made up of 15 amino acids. The germline V gene has CDR1 MNHNY and CDR2 SVGAGI (reference sequence). V was trimmed by 6 bases and J by 3 bases, leaving 18 bases between them. The CDR3 spells CASSTRQKPYYEQYF. The CDR3 region has the DNA TGTGCCAGCAGCACCCGACAGAAACCTTACTACGAGCAGTACTTC.